The clone carrying this T cell receptor (beta chain) was recorded a few times. The antigen is not known. The iRepertoire nested amplicon-rescue multiplex PCR amplified TCR alpha and beta CDR3s from RNA. Input was about 85-400 ng of tissue mRNA or PBMC total RNA. TCRdb re-called the multiplex PCR reads through MiXCR, storing one row per CDR3 protein. The table records about 140,000 distinct CDR3 sequences, more than 35% of them present only once. The data originate from a study of glioma-infiltrating T cells. General study results and limits: Gliomas, especially low-grade, showed above-expected tissue-blood divergence; non-neoplastic patients showed below. CDR3 overlap between tissue and blood was very small.

Material: glioma tissue, nonneoplastic brain tissue, or PBMCs (not recorded which). The clonotype comes from a human donor with low-grade glioma or glioblastoma, undergoing nonglioma brain surgery, or in good health (not recorded which).

The CDR3 is CSVRRGYGYTF. In DNA form, the CDR3 reads TGCAGCGTCAGACGGGGCTATGGCTACACCTTC. V usage is TRBV29-1 and J usage is TRBJ1-2; D call uncertain. The V end was cut by 6 bases, the J end by 4 bases, with 9 bases between. The CDR3 has 11 amino acids. CDR1 is SQVTM, CDR2 ANQGSEA, per germline.